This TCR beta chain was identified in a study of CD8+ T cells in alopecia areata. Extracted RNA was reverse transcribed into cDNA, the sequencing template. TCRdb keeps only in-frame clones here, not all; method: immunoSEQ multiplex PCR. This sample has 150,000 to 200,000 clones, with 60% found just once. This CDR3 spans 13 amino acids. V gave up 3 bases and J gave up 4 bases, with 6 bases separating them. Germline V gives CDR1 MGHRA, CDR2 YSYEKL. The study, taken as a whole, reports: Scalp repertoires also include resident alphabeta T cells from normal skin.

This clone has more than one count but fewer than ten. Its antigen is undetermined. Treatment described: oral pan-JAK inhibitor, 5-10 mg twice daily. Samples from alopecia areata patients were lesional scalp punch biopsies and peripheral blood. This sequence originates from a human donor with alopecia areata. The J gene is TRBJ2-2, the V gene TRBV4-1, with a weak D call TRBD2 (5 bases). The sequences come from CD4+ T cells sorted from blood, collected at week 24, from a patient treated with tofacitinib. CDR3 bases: TGCGCCAGCAGCCATGCGGGCACCGGGGAGCTGTTTTTT. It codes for CASSHAGTGELFF.